This TCR beta chain was observed in a study of CXCR3-negative and CXCR3-positive naive CD8 T cells. The length of the CDR3 is 14 residues. Per germline, CDR1 ENHRY and CDR2 SYGVKD. Each TRB cDNA library was prepared by 5' RACE (with UMI labels). TCRdb reprocessed the 5' RACE reads and reports one entry per CDR3 protein, with no DNA. The ten top clones account for 1.6%, within a sample of fewer than 55,000 distinct CDR3 sequences. Sequenced: naive CXCR3- CD8+ T cells from blood. Subset here: CD45RO-CCR7+CD27+CD95- naive CD8+ T cells lacking CXCR3 (TNR3-). The V call is TRBV10-3, the J call TRBJ2-2. This sequence originates from a human donor in good health. Some clones in this sample may be carry-over from other donors' samples. The CDR3 loop is CAISESVDTGELFF.